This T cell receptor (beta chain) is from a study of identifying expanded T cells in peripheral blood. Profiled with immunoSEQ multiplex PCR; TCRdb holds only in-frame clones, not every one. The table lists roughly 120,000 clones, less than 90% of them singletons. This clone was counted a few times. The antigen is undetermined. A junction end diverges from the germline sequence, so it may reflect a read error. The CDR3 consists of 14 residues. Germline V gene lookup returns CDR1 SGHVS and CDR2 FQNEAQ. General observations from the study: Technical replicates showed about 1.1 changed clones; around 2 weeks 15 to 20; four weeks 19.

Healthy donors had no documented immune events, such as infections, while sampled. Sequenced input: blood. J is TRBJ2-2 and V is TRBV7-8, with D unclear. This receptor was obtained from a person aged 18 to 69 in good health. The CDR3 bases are TGTGCCAGCAGCTTGGGTATGAACTCCGGGGAGCTGTTTTTT. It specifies CASSLGMNSGELFF.